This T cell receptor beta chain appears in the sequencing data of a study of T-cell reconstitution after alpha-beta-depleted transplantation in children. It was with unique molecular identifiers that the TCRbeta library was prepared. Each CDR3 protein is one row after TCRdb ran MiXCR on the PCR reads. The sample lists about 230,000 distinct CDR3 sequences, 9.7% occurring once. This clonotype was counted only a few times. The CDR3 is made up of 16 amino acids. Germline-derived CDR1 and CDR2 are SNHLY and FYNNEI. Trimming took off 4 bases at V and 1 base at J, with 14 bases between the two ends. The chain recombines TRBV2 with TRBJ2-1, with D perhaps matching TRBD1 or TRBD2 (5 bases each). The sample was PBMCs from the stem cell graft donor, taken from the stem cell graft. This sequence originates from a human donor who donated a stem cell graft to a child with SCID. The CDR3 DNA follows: TGTGCCAGCAGTGGCCCGGGGCCCGGTTCCTACAATGAGCAGTTCTTC. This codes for CASSGPGPGSYNEQFF.